These T cell receptor beta chains were read from a single sample in a study of identical twins. Using its own MiXCR run on the 5' RACE reads, TCRdb lists one record per CDR3 protein. The sample yields 460,000 or so distinct CDR3 sequences, over 12% seen once. These data also featured in a second study, about yellow fever vaccine responses in identical twins.

The sample taken for sequencing was CD4+ T cells sorted from blood. The receptors originated from a woman aged 18-29 years in good health. Both conserved end residues are part of each CDR3. The D gene is left open where the match is weak. A clone size is listed for some rows: how often the clone was seen (once, few, many), or a class if it is expanded.

CASSLSAGFGEKLFF | TGTGCCAGCAGCCTAAGTGCAGGGTTTGGTGAAAAACTGTTTTTT | 15 | TRBV7-2 | - | once | TRBJ1-4
CASSELADTGELFF | TGTGCCAGCAGTGAATTGGCCGACACCGGGGAGCTGTTTTTT | 14 | TRBV2 | - | few | TRBJ2-2
CAISPGSGRAEQFF | TGTGCCATCAGCCCGGGTAGCGGGAGGGCTGAGCAGTTCTTC | 14 | TRBV10-3 | TRBD2 | - | TRBJ2-1
CASSLVGRETQYF | TGTGCCAGCAGCTTAGTCGGCCGGGAGACCCAGTACTTC | 13 | TRBV7-8 | - | many | TRBJ2-5
CASSQEGVTEAFF | TGTGCCAGCAGCCAAGAGGGTGTCACTGAAGCTTTCTTT | 13 | TRBV3-1 | - | few | TRBJ1-1
CASSPRATGTRKTGELFF | TGTGCCAGCAGCCCTCGGGCCACCGGGACTAGAAAAACCGGGGAGCTGTTTTTT | 18 | TRBV6-1 | TRBD2 | - | TRBJ2-2
CASTGPARTQYF | TGTGCCAGCACCGGCCCGGCTAGAACGCAGTATTTT | 12 | TRBV28 | - | few | TRBJ2-3
CASRGVGYEQYF | TGTGCCAGTCGAGGGGTTGGCTACGAGCAGTACTTC | 12 | TRBV19 | - | - | TRBJ2-7
CASSIIGPSTDTQYF | TGTGCCAGTAGTATAATCGGTCCTTCCACAGATACGCAGTATTTT | 15 | TRBV19 | - | - | TRBJ2-3
CASSFTALRTDTQYF | TGTGCCAGCAGCTTTACGGCACTTCGCACAGATACGCAGTATTTT | 15 | TRBV7-6 | - | many | TRBJ2-3
CASSLPGQPKGEQFF | TGTGCCAGCAGCCTGCCGGGACAGCCTAAGGGTGAGCAGTTCTTC | 15 | TRBV7-3 | TRBD1 | few | TRBJ2-1
CANSRGLDNEQFF | TGTGCCAACAGCAGGGGGCTGGACAATGAGCAGTTCTTC | 13 | TRBV18 | TRBD1 | few | TRBJ2-1
CASSFWGGNTGELFF | TGTGCCAGCAGTTTCTGGGGAGGGAACACCGGGGAGCTGTTTTTT | 15 | TRBV6-5 | - | many | TRBJ2-2
CSARLGGLRLRGEQFF | TGCAGTGCTAGACTCGGCGGTCTTCGCCTTCGCGGTGAGCAGTTCTTC | 16 | TRBV20-1 | - | - | TRBJ2-1
CASSQEPGQGNNEQYF | TGCGCCAGCAGCCAAGAGCCCGGACAGGGGAACAACGAGCAGTACTTC | 16 | TRBV4-1 | TRBD1 | - | TRBJ2-7
CASSSGQGKFTDTQYF | TGTGCCAGCAGCTCCGGACAGGGAAAGTTCACAGATACGCAGTATTTT | 16 | TRBV7-2 | TRBD1 | - | TRBJ2-3
CSNSGVATDTQYF | TGCTCAAACTCCGGGGTCGCCACAGATACGCAGTATTTT | 13 | TRBV20-1 | - | - | TRBJ2-3
CASSLGDKASYNEQFF | TGTGCCAGCAGCTTAGGAGATAAGGCCTCCTACAATGAGCAGTTCTTC | 16 | TRBV11-3 | - | - | TRBJ2-1
CASSLARQGSNEQFF | TGTGCCAGCAGTCTTGCCCGACAGGGTTCGAATGAGCAGTTCTTC | 15 | TRBV28 | TRBD1 | - | TRBJ2-1
CASSSQGSSGNTIYF | TGCGCCAGCAGCTCCCAGGGGAGCTCTGGAAACACCATATATTTT | 15 | TRBV5-1 | - | few | TRBJ1-3
CASSGRGGNEQFF | TGTGCCAGCAGCGGCCGGGGTGGCAATGAGCAGTTCTTC | 13 | TRBV25-1 | - | few | TRBJ2-1
CASSSAGRSYNSPLHF | TGCGCCAGCAGCTCGGCAGGGCGCTCCTATAATTCACCCCTCCACTTT | 16 | TRBV5-1 | - | - | TRBJ1-6
CASSPGPGLNTEAFF | TGCGCCAGCAGCCCGGGGCCAGGGCTGAACACTGAAGCTTTCTTT | 15 | TRBV5-1 | - | many | TRBJ1-1
CASRWTGGWQETQYF | TGTGCCAGCAGGTGGACAGGGGGCTGGCAAGAGACCCAGTACTTC | 15 | TRBV7-8 | TRBD1 | - | TRBJ2-5
CASSLVRSQETQYF | TGTGCCAGCAGCTTGGTACGGTCCCAAGAGACCCAGTACTTC | 14 | TRBV5-5 | - | few | TRBJ2-5
CASTVGPENTEAFF | TGTGCCAGCACCGTAGGCCCGGAGAACACTGAAGCTTTCTTT | 14 | TRBV9 | - | few | TRBJ1-1
CASSVRRNTGELFF | TGTGCCAGCAGCGTACGAAGAAACACCGGGGAGCTGTTTTTT | 14 | TRBV3-1 | - | - | TRBJ2-2
CASSLDGLAGGRNEQFF | TGTGCCAGCAGCTTAGACGGACTAGCGGGAGGGAGGAATGAGCAGTTCTTC | 17 | TRBV11-1 | TRBD2 | few | TRBJ2-1
CSVGGGELFF | TGCAGCGTTGGAGGCGGGGAGCTGTTTTTT | 10 | TRBV29-1 | - | few | TRBJ2-2
CASSKASFRPAGSYNEQFF | TGTGCCAGCAGCAAAGCTAGTTTTCGGCCCGCGGGGTCCTACAATGAGCAGTTCTTC | 19 | TRBV21-1 | - | - | TRBJ2-1
CSGTASGGNEQFF | TGCAGCGGAACAGCCTCGGGGGGCAATGAGCAGTTCTTC | 13 | TRBV29-1 | TRBD2 | many | TRBJ2-1
CASSGQGTGNTIYF | TGTGCCAGCAGTGGACAGGGGACTGGAAACACCATATATTTT | 14 | TRBV2 | TRBD1 | - | TRBJ1-3
CASSVGRGEKLFF | TGTGCCAGCAGTGTAGGTCGAGGCGAAAAACTGTTTTTT | 13 | TRBV6-4 | - | - | TRBJ1-4
CASKILDGRGELFF | TGTGCCAGCAAAATATTGGACGGTCGGGGGGAGCTGTTTTTT | 14 | TRBV2 | - | - | TRBJ2-2
CAISDIKGEQFF | TGTGCCATCAGTGATATAAAGGGTGAGCAGTTCTTC | 12 | TRBV10-3 | - | few | TRBJ2-1
CSAPRGSNQPQHF | TGCAGTGCCCCCCGGGGTAGCAATCAGCCCCAGCATTTT | 13 | TRBV20-1 | - | few | TRBJ1-5
CASSDWAGQETQYF | TGTGCCAGCAGTGATTGGGCGGGACAAGAGACCCAGTACTTC | 14 | TRBV25-1 | - | - | TRBJ2-5
CSAYPSGAWTDTQYF | TGCAGTGCTTACCCTTCAGGAGCATGGACAGATACGCAGTATTTT | 15 | TRBV20-1 | - | - | TRBJ2-3
CSARGTNEKLFF | TGCAGTGCTAGAGGAACCAATGAAAAACTGTTTTTT | 12 | TRBV20-1 | - | - | TRBJ1-4
CSVGSPIYGYTF | TGCAGCGTTGGCAGCCCTATTTATGGCTACACCTTC | 12 | TRBV29-1 | - | - | TRBJ1-2
CASSFKPEGTDTQYF | TGCGCCAGCAGCTTTAAACCCGAGGGCACAGATACGCAGTATTTT | 15 | TRBV5-1 | - | - | TRBJ2-3
CASSFNPPMGTQYF | TGTGCCAGCAGCTTTAACCCCCCGATGGGTACGCAGTATTTT | 14 | TRBV7-6 | - | - | TRBJ2-3